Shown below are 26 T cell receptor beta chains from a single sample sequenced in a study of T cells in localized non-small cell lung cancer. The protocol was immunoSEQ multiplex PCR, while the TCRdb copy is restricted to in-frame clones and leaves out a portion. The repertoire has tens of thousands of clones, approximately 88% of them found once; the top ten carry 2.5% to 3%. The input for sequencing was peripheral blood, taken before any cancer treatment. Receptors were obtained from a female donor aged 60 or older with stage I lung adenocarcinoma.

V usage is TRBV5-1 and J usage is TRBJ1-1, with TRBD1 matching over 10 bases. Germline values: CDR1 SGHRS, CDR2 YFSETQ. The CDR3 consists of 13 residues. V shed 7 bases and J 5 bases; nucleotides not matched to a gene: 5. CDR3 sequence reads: CASRTGQGTEAFF. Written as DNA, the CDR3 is TGCGCCAGCCGCACGGGACAGGGGACTGAAGCTTTCTTT.

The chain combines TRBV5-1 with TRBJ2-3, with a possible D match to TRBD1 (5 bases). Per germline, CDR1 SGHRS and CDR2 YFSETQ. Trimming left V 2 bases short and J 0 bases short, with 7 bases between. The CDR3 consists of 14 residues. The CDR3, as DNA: TGCGCCAGCAGCTTTGACAGTAGCACAGATACGCAGTATTTT. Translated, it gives CASSFDSSTDTQYF.

Written as DNA, the CDR3 is TGTGCCAGCAGTGGGCCAGTTAACTATGGCTACACCTTC. Its translation is CASSGPVNYGYTF. The chain links TRBV2 to TRBJ1-2; D is unclear. V was pared by 4 bases and J by 1 base, with 7 bases between. Germline-derived CDR1 and CDR2 are SNHLY and FYNNEI. The CDR3 extends over 13 amino acids.

The DNA of the CDR3 is TGTGCCACCGGAGACAGGGGCTATGGCTACACCTTC. This gives the protein CATGDRGYGYTF. V and J are TRBV28 and TRBJ1-2; 8 bases match TRBD1. This CDR3 comprises 12 residues. J lost 4 bases, V lost 10 bases, and 5 bases had no gene match. The germline CDR1 and CDR2 sequences are MDHEN and SYDVKM.

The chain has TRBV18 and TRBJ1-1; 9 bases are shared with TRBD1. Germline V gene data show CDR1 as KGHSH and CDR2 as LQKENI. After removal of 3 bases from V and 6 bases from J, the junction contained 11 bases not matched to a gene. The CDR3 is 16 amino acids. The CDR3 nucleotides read TGTGCCAGCTCACCGACACGAACAGGGGGCAGAGCTGAAGCTTTCTTT. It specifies CASSPTRTGGRAEAFF.

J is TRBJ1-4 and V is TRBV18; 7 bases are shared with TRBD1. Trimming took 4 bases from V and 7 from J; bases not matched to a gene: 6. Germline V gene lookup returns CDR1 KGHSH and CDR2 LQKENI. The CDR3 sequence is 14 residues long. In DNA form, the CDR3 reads TGTGCCAGCTCACTCGGGGACAGTTCTGAAAAACTGTTTTTT. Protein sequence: CASSLGDSSEKLFF.

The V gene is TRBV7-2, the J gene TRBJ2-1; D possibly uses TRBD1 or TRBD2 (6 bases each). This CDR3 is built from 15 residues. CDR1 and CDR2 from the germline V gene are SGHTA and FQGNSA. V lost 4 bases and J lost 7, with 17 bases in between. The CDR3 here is CASSYTGTGANEQFF. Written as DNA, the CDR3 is TGTGCCAGCAGCTATACTGGGACGGGGGCGAATGAGCAGTTCTTC.

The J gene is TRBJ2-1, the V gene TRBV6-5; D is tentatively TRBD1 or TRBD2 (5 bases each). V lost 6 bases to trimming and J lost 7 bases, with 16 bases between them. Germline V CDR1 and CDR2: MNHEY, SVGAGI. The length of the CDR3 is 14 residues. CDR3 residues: CASSSPGRSNEQFF. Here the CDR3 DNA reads TGTGCCAGCAGCTCCCCGGGACGTTCAAATGAGCAGTTCTTC.

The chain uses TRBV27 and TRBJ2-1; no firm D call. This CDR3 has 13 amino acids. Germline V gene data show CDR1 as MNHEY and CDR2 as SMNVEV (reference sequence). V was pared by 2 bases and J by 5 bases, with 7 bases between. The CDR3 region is CASSLSMNNEQFF. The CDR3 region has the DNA TGTGCCAGCAGTTTAAGTATGAACAATGAGCAGTTCTTC.

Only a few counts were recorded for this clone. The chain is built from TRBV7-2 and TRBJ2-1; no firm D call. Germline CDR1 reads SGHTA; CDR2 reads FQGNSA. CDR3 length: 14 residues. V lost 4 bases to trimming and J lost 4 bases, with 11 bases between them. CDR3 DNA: TGTGCCAGCAGCTGGCAGGCTTCTTACAATGAGCAGTTCTTC. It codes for CASSWQASYNEQFF.

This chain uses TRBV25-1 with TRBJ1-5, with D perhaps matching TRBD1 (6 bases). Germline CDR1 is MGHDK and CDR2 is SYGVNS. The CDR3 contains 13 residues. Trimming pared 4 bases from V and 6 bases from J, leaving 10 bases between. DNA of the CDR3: TGTGCCAGCAGTGGGGCAGGGGTTCAGCCCCAGCATTTT. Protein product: CASSGAGVQPQHF. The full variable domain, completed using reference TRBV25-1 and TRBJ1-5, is EADIYQTPRYLVIGTGKKITLECSQTMGHDKMYWYQQDPGMELHLIHYSYGVNSTEKGDLSSESTVSRIRTEHFPLTLESARPSHTSQYLCASSGAGVQPQHFGDGTRLSIL.

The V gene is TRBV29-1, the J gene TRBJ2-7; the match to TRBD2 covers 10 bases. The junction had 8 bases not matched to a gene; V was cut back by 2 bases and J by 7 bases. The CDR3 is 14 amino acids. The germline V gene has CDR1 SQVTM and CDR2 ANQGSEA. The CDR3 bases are TGCAGCGTTGAAACATCTAGCGGGAGTAAAGAGCAGTACTTC. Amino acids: CSVETSSGSKEQYF.

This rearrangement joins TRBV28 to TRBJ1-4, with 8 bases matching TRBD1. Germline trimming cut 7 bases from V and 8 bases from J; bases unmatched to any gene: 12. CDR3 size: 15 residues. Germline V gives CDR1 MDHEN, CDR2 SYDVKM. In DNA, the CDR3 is TGTGCCAGCAAGGGCGCACAGGGGGAAAGGGAAAAACTGTTTTTT. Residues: CASKGAQGEREKLFF.

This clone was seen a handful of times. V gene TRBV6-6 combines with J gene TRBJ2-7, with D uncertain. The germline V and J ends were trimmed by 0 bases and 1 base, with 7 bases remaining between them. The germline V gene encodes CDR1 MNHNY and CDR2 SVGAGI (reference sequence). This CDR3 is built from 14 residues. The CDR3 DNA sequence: TGTGCCAGCAGTTACTCGAGTGTTTCCTACGAGCAGTACTTC. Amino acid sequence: CASSYSSVSYEQYF.

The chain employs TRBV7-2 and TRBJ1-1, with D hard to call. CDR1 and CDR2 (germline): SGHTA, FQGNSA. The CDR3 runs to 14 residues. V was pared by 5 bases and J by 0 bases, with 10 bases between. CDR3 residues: CASSPRQMNTEAFF. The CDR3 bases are TGTGCCAGCAGCCCTCGACAAATGAACACTGAAGCTTTCTTT. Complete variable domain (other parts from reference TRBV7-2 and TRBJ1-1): GAGVSQSPSNKVTEKGKDVELRCDPISGHTALYWYRQSLGQGLEFLIYFQGNSAPDKSGLPSDRFSAERTGGSVSTLTIQRTQQEDSAVYLCASSPRQMNTEAFFGQGTRLTVV.

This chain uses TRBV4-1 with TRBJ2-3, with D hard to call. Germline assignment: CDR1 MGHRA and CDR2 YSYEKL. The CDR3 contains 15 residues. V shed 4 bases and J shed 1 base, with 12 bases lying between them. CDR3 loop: CASSPNSGGTDTQYF. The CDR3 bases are TGCGCCAGCAGCCCGAACTCTGGGGGCACAGATACGCAGTATTTT.

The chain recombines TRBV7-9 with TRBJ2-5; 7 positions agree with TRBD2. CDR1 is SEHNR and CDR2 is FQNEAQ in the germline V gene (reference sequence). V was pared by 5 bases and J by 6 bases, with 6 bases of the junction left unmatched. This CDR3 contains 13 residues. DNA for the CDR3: TGTGCCAGCAGCCGGGGGGAGGGAAAGACCCAGTACTTC. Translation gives CASSRGEGKTQYF.

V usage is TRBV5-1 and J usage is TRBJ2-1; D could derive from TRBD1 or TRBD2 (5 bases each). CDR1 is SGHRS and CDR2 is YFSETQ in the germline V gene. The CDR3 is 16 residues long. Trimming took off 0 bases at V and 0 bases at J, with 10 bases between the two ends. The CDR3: CASSLAGQASYNEQFF. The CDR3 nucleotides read TGCGCCAGCAGCTTGGCGGGGCAAGCCTCCTACAATGAGCAGTTCTTC.

The CDR3 region has the DNA TGTGCCATCAGTGAGTCGGGTAGTGAGTCGGGAGTGTTGTTACTTGAGCAGTTCTTC. Translated, it gives CAISESGSESGVLLLEQFF. This chain uses TRBV10-3 with TRBJ2-1; D is perhaps TRBD2 (6 bases). CDR1 and CDR2 from the germline V gene are ENHRY and SYGVKD. CDR3 length equals 19 residues. V lost 0 bases to trimming and J lost 9 bases, with 27 bases between them.

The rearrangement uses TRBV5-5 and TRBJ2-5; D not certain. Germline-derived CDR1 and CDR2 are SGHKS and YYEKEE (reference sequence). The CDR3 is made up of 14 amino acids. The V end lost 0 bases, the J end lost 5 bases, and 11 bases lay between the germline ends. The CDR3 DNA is TGTGCCAGCAGCTTGGCCGGGCTGCCGGAGACCCAGTACTTC. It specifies CASSLAGLPETQYF.

The CDR3 DNA reads TGTGCCAGCAGCTTACAACAGGAGAACACTGAAGCTTTCTTT. It specifies CASSLQQENTEAFF. The chain links TRBV7-2 to TRBJ1-1; perhaps TRBD1 as D (5 bases). The CDR3 spans 14 residues. The germline V gene encodes CDR1 SGHTA and CDR2 FQGNSA. Trimming removed 2 bases from V and 1 base from J, with 8 bases in between. The complete variable domain, with remaining parts taken from reference TRBV7-2 and TRBJ1-1, reads GAGVSQSPSNKVTEKGKDVELRCDPISGHTALYWYRQSLGQGLEFLIYFQGNSAPDKSGLPSDRFSAERTGGSVSTLTIQRTQQEDSAVYLCASSLQQENTEAFFGQGTRLTVV.

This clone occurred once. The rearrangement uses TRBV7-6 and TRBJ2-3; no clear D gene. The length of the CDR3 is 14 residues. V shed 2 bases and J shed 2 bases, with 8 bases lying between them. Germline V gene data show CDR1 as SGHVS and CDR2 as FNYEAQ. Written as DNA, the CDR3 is TGTGCCAGCAGCTTAAACAGAATCACAGATACGCAGTATTTT. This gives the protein CASSLNRITDTQYF.

The CDR3 reads CASSFYGQGVFF. The CDR3 DNA sequence: TGTGCCAGCAGCTTCTATGGACAGGGGGTGTTTTTT. The rearrangement joins TRBV7-2 to TRBJ2-2; 10 nucleotides match TRBD1. The CDR3 has 12 amino acids. Germline trimming cut 3 bases from V and 15 bases from J; bases unmatched to any gene: 4. Germline CDR1 and CDR2: SGHTA and FQGNSA.

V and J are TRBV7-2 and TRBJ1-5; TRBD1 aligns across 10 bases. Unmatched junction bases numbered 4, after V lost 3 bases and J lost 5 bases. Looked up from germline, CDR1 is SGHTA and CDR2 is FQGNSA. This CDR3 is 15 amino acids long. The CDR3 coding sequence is TGTGCCAGCAGCTTTATGGGACAGGGGCATCAGCCCCAGCATTTT. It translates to CASSFMGQGHQPQHF.

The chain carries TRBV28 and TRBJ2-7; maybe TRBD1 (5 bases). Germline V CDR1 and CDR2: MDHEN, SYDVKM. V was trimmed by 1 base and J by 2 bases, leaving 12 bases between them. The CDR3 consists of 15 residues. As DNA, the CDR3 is TGTGCCAGCAGTTTATCAGGGCCTTTGGCCTACGAGCAGTACTTC. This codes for CASSLSGPLAYEQYF.

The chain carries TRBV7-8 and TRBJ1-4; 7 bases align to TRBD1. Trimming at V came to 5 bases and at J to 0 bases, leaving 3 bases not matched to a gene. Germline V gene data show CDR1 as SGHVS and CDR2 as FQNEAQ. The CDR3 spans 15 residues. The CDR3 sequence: CASSPTGATNEKLFF. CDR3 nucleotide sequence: TGTGCCAGCAGCCCCACAGGGGCAACTAATGAAAAACTGTTTTTT.